Below are 29 T cell receptor beta chains sequenced from a single sample in a study of regulatory T cells in long-lasting Graves disease. Arm-PCR of CDR3 regions and iRepertoire HTBI primers were used to build TCR beta libraries. TCRdb fed the multiplex PCR reads into MiXCR, producing one record per CDR3 protein. The sample includes 450,000 to 600,000 distinct CDR3 sequences, about 14% of them seen just once. The time point: newly diagnosed GD, antithyroid drugs for less than 3 months. TCR sequences were obtained from RNA taken from PBMCs. These data are also associated with another study on T cells in Graves' hyperthyroidism and ophthalmopathy.

This material consisted of peripheral blood mononuclear cells (PBMCs), taken at new diagnosis, from a patient treated with antithyroid drugs. These receptors all stem from a man aged 30 to 39 with Graves disease.

This chain joins TRBV5-1 and TRBJ2-5, with 9 positions matching TRBD2. The junction had 5 bases not matched to a gene; V was cut back by 3 bases and J by 5 bases. Germline V lookup: CDR1 SGHRS, CDR2 YFSETQ. The length of the CDR3 is 14 residues. CDR3 sequence: CASSWGTSYETQYF. The CDR3 DNA reads as TGCGCCAGCAGCTGGGGGACTAGCTATGAGACCCAGTACTTC. The full variable domain, its missing parts supplied by reference TRBV5-1 and TRBJ2-5, is KAGVTQTPRYLIKTRGQQVTLSCSPISGHRSVSWYQQTPGQGLQFLFEYFSETQRNKGNFPGRFSGRQFSNSRSEMNVSTLELGDSALYLCASSWGTSYETQYFGPGTRLLVL.

CDR3 bases: TGTGCCTGGAGTGTTCGAGAGGGGCTTTACACAGATACGCAGTATTTT. Protein product: CAWSVREGLYTDTQYF. V and J are TRBV30 and TRBJ2-3; D possibly matches TRBD1 or TRBD2 (5 bases each). Between the trimmed V and J ends, which lost 0 bases and 2 bases, there was a span of 15 bases. The length of the CDR3 is 16 residues. Looked up from germline, CDR1 is GTSNPN and CDR2 is SVGIG (reference sequence).

This chain uses TRBV6-1 with TRBJ1-5; 9 bases fit TRBD1. J lost 5 bases, V lost 5 bases, and 7 bases had no gene match. From germline, CDR1 is MNHNS and CDR2 SASEGT. The CDR3 sequence is 15 residues long. DNA of the CDR3: TGTGCCAGCAGTAGGACAGGGGAGGGCTATCAGCCCCAGCATTTT. Its protein is CASSRTGEGYQPQHF.

The chain joins TRBV27 to TRBJ1-4, with D unresolved. Looked up from germline, CDR1 is MNHEY and CDR2 is SMNVEV (reference sequence). The CDR3 covers 14 residues. V was pared by 2 bases and J by 5 bases, with 9 bases between. The CDR3 sequence is CASSLRGYNEKLFF. The DNA of the CDR3 is TGTGCCAGCAGTTTAAGAGGGTACAATGAAAAACTGTTTTTT.

At least ten counts were recorded for this clonotype. The chain combines TRBV5-1 with TRBJ1-1; D not certain. The CDR3 covers 12 residues. Trimming stripped 4 bases from V and 8 bases from J, with 12 bases between. CDR1 and CDR2 from the germline V gene are SGHRS and YFSETQ. The CDR3 here is CASSLPGSEAFF. For the CDR3, the DNA is TGCGCCAGCAGCCTACCGGGATCCGAAGCTTTCTTT.

Ten or more counts support this clonotype. This rearrangement joins TRBV3-1 to TRBJ2-7; tentatively, D is TRBD1 (5 bases). The CDR3 totals 15 residues. The germline CDR1 and CDR2 sequences are LGHDT and YNNKEL (reference sequence). With 1 base removed from V and 0 bases from J, the gap between germline ends came to 10 bases. The CDR3 is CASSQAGYSSYEQYF. CDR3 DNA: TGTGCCAGCAGCCAAGCAGGGTACAGCTCCTACGAGCAGTACTTC.

V gene TRBV7-9 combines with J gene TRBJ2-5, with D hard to call. In germline, CDR1 is SEHNR, CDR2 FQNEAQ (reference sequence). This CDR3 is built from 15 residues. Trimming took 4 bases from V and 3 from J, leaving 15 bases between them. CDR3 in amino acids: CASSSWWDTKETQYF. Here the CDR3 DNA reads TGTGCCAGCAGCTCCTGGTGGGATACCAAAGAGACCCAGTACTTC.

The V call is TRBV28, the J call TRBJ1-5; tentatively, D is TRBD1 (5 bases). The CDR3 totals 14 residues. CDR1 and CDR2 from the germline V gene are MDHEN and SYDVKM. V was cut by 3 bases and J by 6 bases, with 12 bases left in between. Written as DNA, the CDR3 is TGTGCCAGCAGTTTTGCAGGGTACGGTCAGCCCCAGCATTTT. Translating gives CASSFAGYGQPQHF.

This clonotype was recorded at least ten times. The chain is built from TRBV12-3 or TRBV12-4 and TRBJ2-3, with D maybe TRBD2 (6 bases). The CDR3 has 16 residues. The germline V and J ends were trimmed by 7 bases and 6 bases, with 23 bases remaining between them. In DNA, the CDR3 is TGTGCCAGCACCCCTCTCGGTGGGAGGTCCGGGGATACGCAGTATTTT. Protein sequence: CASTPLGGRSGDTQYF.

This clonotype was detected ten times or more. J is TRBJ2-2 and V is TRBV12-3 or TRBV12-4; D is perhaps TRBD1 (6 bases). CDR3 size: 13 residues. V was trimmed by 5 bases and J by 5 bases, leaving 9 bases between them. CDR3 residues: CASSVTGTGELFF. The CDR3 DNA reads TGTGCCAGCAGTGTAACAGGGACCGGGGAGCTGTTTTTT.

This clonotype was counted ten times or more. The J gene is TRBJ2-3, the V gene TRBV20-1; TRBD1 might be the D (5 bases). Between the trimmed V and J ends, which lost 7 bases and 2 bases, there was a span of 10 bases. In germline, CDR1 is DFQATT, CDR2 SNEGSKA (reference sequence). The CDR3 length is 12 residues. The CDR3 DNA follows: TGCAGTGGGGGCGAATTCACAGATACGCAGTATTTT. Translated, it gives CSGGEFTDTQYF.

The table lists this clonotype with many counts. This chain connects TRBV12-3 or TRBV12-4 to TRBJ1-5, with D tentatively TRBD1 (5 bases). V lost 5 bases and J 7 bases, leaving 12 bases between the germline ends. The CDR3 extends over 13 amino acids. DNA of the CDR3: TGTGCCAGCAGTGCGACAGTCGCGCAGCCCCAGCATTTT. It encodes CASSATVAQPQHF.

This clonotype was seen more than once but under ten times. This chain joins TRBV6-2 or TRBV6-3 and TRBJ1-6, with TRBD1 matching over 10 bases. In germline, CDR1 is MNHEY, CDR2 SVGEGT. The CDR3 contains 10 residues. With 11 bases clipped from V and 14 bases from J, the junction kept 3 bases outside the gene matches. CDR3 bases: TGTGCCCTCGGGACAGGGGCCCTCCACTTT. It yields the protein CALGTGALHF.

As for this clonotype: It differs at one base from a far larger clone, so likely a read error. The chain couples TRBV7-2 to TRBJ2-5; no clear D. Germline V gene data show CDR1 as SGHTA and CDR2 as FQGNSA. The CDR3 length is 13 residues. The CDR3 is CAGSPGIRETQYF. The CDR3 bases are TGTGCCGGCAGCCCAGGAATCCGGGAGACCCAGTACTTC. Filled out from reference TRBV7-2 and TRBJ2-5, the complete variable domain reads GAGVSQSPSNKVTEKGKDVELRCDPISGHTALYWYRQSLGQGLEFLIYFQGNSAPDKSGLPSDRFSAERTGGSVSTLTIQRTQQEDSAVYLCAGSPGIRETQYFGPGTRLLVL.

This clonotype has ten or more counts. DNA for the CDR3: TGTGCCAGCAGTGAATATACGGGACACATCTCCTACGAGCAGTACTTC. It is translated as CASSEYTGHISYEQYF. The chain has TRBV6-1 and TRBJ2-7, with a weak D call TRBD1 (6 bases). The CDR3 is 16 residues long. Trimming pared 2 bases from V and 0 bases from J, leaving 14 bases between. CDR1 is MNHNS and CDR2 is SASEGT in the germline V gene.

This clonotype appeared many times. The rearrangement joins TRBV15 to TRBJ1-2; D unresolved. V was trimmed by 0 bases and J by 6 bases, leaving 17 bases between them. The V gene's germline CDR1 is LNHNV and CDR2 YYDKDF (reference sequence). The CDR3 extends over 16 amino acids. CDR3 sequence: CATSRDRLDLGNGYTF. The CDR3 DNA reads TGTGCCACCAGCAGAGATCGTCTAGACCTAGGCAATGGCTACACCTTC.

This clonotype has a handful of counts. The chain uses TRBV12-3 or TRBV12-4 and TRBJ2-7, with 10 positions matching TRBD2. The CDR3 runs 15 residues. Trimming cost V 6 bases and J 4 bases; bases outside gene matches: 9. The CDR3 spells CASSAPSGSGYEQYF. The CDR3 DNA is TGTGCCAGCAGCGCCCCTAGCGGGAGTGGGTACGAGCAGTACTTC.

This clonotype appeared many times. The CDR3 DNA follows: TGTGCCAGCAGTGGGACAGTCGCGAACACCGGGGAGCTGTTTTTT. Amino acid sequence: CASSGTVANTGELFF. The chain is built from TRBV28 and TRBJ2-2; 7 nucleotides match TRBD1. The CDR3 is made up of 15 amino acids. CDR1 is MDHEN and CDR2 is SYDVKM in the germline V gene. J lost 0 bases, V lost 5 bases, and 3 bases had no gene match.

In its sample, this clonotype was seen many times. The chain has TRBV12-3 or TRBV12-4 and TRBJ2-2; tentative D call: TRBD1 (6 bases). V was trimmed by 8 bases and J by 6 bases, leaving 19 bases between them. The length of the CDR3 is 15 residues. CDR3 nucleotides: TGTGCCAGCGGCCCCAAAACAGGGAAAGCCGGGGAGCTGTTTTTT. Translating it yields CASGPKTGKAGELFF.

Details on this clonotype: This sequence may be a read error, since a much larger clone differs from it by one base. Lacking the conserved final phenylalanine or tryptophan, this CDR3 likely reflects a read error. This rearrangement joins TRBV7-9 to TRBJ1-1, with D possibly being TRBD1 (6 bases). V gave up 4 bases and J gave up 3 bases, with 9 bases separating them. This CDR3 is built from 13 residues. The germline V gene encodes CDR1 SEHNR and CDR2 FQNEAQ (reference sequence). Written as DNA, the CDR3 is TGTGCCAGCAGCTCTACAGGGCACACTGAAGCTTTCCTT. This codes for CASSSTGHTEAFL.

This clonotype has a count of ten or more. The chain has TRBV11-2 and TRBJ2-7; tentative D call: TRBD2 (6 bases). The germline gives CDR1 SGHAT, CDR2 FQNNGV. Trimming left V 4 bases short and J 3 bases short, with 7 bases between. CDR3 length: 12 residues. The CDR3 DNA reads as TGTGCCAGCAGCTCAGCGGGCTACGAGCAGTACTTC. Protein product: CASSSAGYEQYF.

This clonotype was counted between two and nine times. The rearrangement links TRBV10-3 to TRBJ1-1; 7 bases line up with TRBD1. With V trimmed by 4 bases and J by 0 bases, 11 bases remained unmatched. This CDR3 region has 17 residues. Germline V lookup: CDR1 ENHRY, CDR2 SYGVKD. CDR3 DNA sequence: TGTGCCATCAGTGCCGGCACAGGGGCGGTGGTGAACACTGAAGCTTTCTTT. It yields the protein CAISAGTGAVVNTEAFF.

This clonotype was counted many times. The chain links TRBV2 to TRBJ2-5, with D perhaps matching TRBD1 (5 bases). Trimming took 2 bases from V and 5 from J, leaving 15 bases between them. Germline CDR1 reads SNHLY; CDR2 reads FYNNEI. The CDR3 has 15 amino acids. CDR3 bases: TGTGCCAGCAGTGAAATGCAGGGCTATGGGGAGACCCAGTACTTC. Translation gives CASSEMQGYGETQYF.

This clonotype was seen many times. The gene calls are TRBV20-1 and TRBJ2-5; the D gene is possibly TRBD2 (5 bases). Looked up from germline, CDR1 is DFQATT and CDR2 is SNEGSKA (reference sequence). The CDR3 has 14 residues. With 0 bases removed from V and 2 bases from J, the gap between germline ends came to 10 bases. CDR3 sequence: CSARDFREQETQYF. The DNA of the CDR3 is TGCAGTGCTAGAGATTTCCGGGAACAAGAGACCCAGTACTTC.

This clonotype was seen repeatedly, ten times or more. This chain links TRBV12-3 or TRBV12-4 with TRBJ2-1; 9 nucleotides match TRBD2. V lost 6 bases to trimming and J lost 3 bases; unmatched junction nucleotides: 6. The CDR3 runs 15 residues. CDR3 sequence reads: CASSPSSGNYNEQFF. The CDR3 DNA follows: TGTGCCAGCAGCCCTTCTAGCGGGAACTACAATGAGCAGTTCTTC.

The J gene is TRBJ1-3, the V gene TRBV6-2 or TRBV6-3; D ambiguous. V dropped 2 bases and J dropped 7 bases, with 12 bases sitting between them. The CDR3 loop spans 14 amino acids. CDR1 is MNHEY, CDR2 SVGEGT, per germline. CDR3 loop: CASSYDTLGNTIYF. The CDR3 DNA reads TGTGCCAGCAGTTACGACACCCTAGGGAACACCATATATTTT.

The V gene is TRBV7-9, the J gene TRBJ1-5; 10 bases agree with TRBD1. Trimming at V came to 5 bases and at J to 4 bases, leaving 8 bases not matched to a gene. The length of the CDR3 is 16 residues. Germline V gene sequence: CDR1 SEHNR, CDR2 FQNEAQ (reference sequence). The CDR3 protein is CASSAGRDRGNQPQHF. In DNA form, the CDR3 reads TGTGCCAGCAGCGCGGGCCGGGACAGGGGTAATCAGCCCCAGCATTTT.

The CDR3, as DNA: TGCGCCAGCAGCTTGCAACCCACTAGCGGGAGCCAGTTCTTC. Amino acids: CASSLQPTSGSQFF. V is TRBV5-1 and J is TRBJ2-1, with TRBD2 matching 11 bases. Per the germline V gene, CDR1 is SGHRS and CDR2 is YFSETQ. The CDR3 length is 14 residues. After removal of 1 base from V and 13 bases from J, the junction contained 7 bases not matched to a gene.

In this sample, this clonotype turned up many times. The gene calls are TRBV12-3 or TRBV12-4 and TRBJ2-7; 13 bases fit TRBD2. Unmatched junction bases numbered 5, after V lost 6 bases and J lost 6 bases. The CDR3 extends over 14 amino acids. CDR3 coding DNA: TGTGCCAGCAGGAAGACTAGCGGGAGGCTCGAGCAGTACTTC. This encodes CASRKTSGRLEQYF.